These T cell receptor beta chains were read from a single sample in a study of T cell responses to AZD1222 COVID-19 vaccine. The protocol was immunoSEQ multiplex PCR, while the TCRdb copy is restricted to in-frame clones and leaves out a portion. The repertoire consists of some 110,000 clones, with roughly 92% occurring once and the leading ten covering over 1.5%. Sequenced material: peripheral blood, taken on day 0 of AZD1222 vaccination. These receptors came from an adult in good health. The conserved cysteine and the conserved F or W are not part of the CDR3 here. A D gene is named only where the DNA matches it firmly.

TRBV27	TRBJ1-1	TRBD1	ASSPQTGAKTEAF
TRBV5-4	TRBJ1-3	TRBD1	ASSPGQGRSSGNTIY
TRBV19	TRBJ1-3	-	ASSMSGNTIY
TRBV5-1	TRBJ2-3	TRBD2	ASSLVAGTTDTQY
TRBV7-7	TRBJ2-1	TRBD2	ASSLALGRAGTNEQF
TRBV30	TRBJ1-1	-	AWSGGLKAF
TRBV30	TRBJ1-5	-	AWSSLVSNQPQH
TRBV3-1/TRBV3-2	TRBJ1-6	-	ASSRGTYNSPLH
TRBV5-1	TRBJ1-1	-	ASSPRGGGTEAF
TRBV3-1/TRBV3-2	TRBJ1-3	-	ASSQQGSGNTIY
TRBV6-5	TRBJ2-5	-	ASSYSQGAQY
TRBV18	TRBJ2-1	-	ASSSGGLQYNEQF
TRBV3-1/TRBV3-2	TRBJ1-1	-	ASSQVAGYGEAF
TRBV7-9	TRBJ1-5	-	ASSLGWRQPQH
TRBV6-2/TRBV6-3	TRBJ2-2	-	ASSGLATGELF
TRBV28	TRBJ1-1	-	ASTSEGMNTEAF
TRBV6-5	TRBJ2-3	TRBD1	ASSPGTAETDTQY
TRBV20-1	TRBJ1-2	-	SAGEDGYT
TRBV2	TRBJ1-2	-	ASSEPFRYGYT
TRBV13	TRBJ2-6	-	ASSSGSGANVLT
TRBV7-7	TRBJ2-5	-	ASSVGLTETQY
TRBV25-1	TRBJ1-6	TRBD1	ATQPRTGHLALH
TRBV24-1	TRBJ2-2	-	ATSDFAAPNTGELF
TRBV30	TRBJ1-5	-	AWSGGTGYSNQPQH
TRBV6-5	TRBJ1-6	-	ASKPVDRFNSPLH
TRBV27	TRBJ1-2	-	ASSFIPPRMDESNYGYT
TRBV6-5	TRBJ1-2	-	ASSYSRGPTNYGYT
TRBV3-1/TRBV3-2	TRBJ2-5	-	ASSPEWETQY
TRBV19	TRBJ1-1	-	ASSGTLNTEAF
TRBV2	TRBJ2-3	-	ASGGPFTDTQY
TRBV5-5	TRBJ2-7	-	ASSLADRLYEQY
TRBV4-1	TRBJ2-1	-	ASSQDRNEQF
TRBV6-5	TRBJ2-4	-	ASSPDGKNIQY
TRBV14	TRBJ2-5	TRBD1	ASSRIQGARETQY
TRBV18	TRBJ2-1	TRBD2	ASSPPGLTYNEQF
TRBV20-1	TRBJ1-5	-	SASSGNRVLAQH
TRBV6-5	TRBJ2-3	-	ASSYEGGWDTQY
TRBV19	TRBJ1-5	-	ASSIESVGNQPQH
TRBV27	TRBJ2-1	TRBD2	ASSLTIAGYNEQF
TRBV18	TRBJ1-5	-	ASSPTGDRRGQPQH
TRBV7-8	TRBJ1-1	-	ASSLGPGWATEAF
TRBV4-2	TRBJ2-1	-	ASSHAGSYNEQF
TRBV5-1	TRBJ1-1	-	ASSFGQLGRNTEAF
TRBV6-5	TRBJ2-3	TRBD1	ASSYSTGNGDTQY
TRBV29-1	TRBJ1-4	-	SVRGQGEKLF
TRBV9	TRBJ2-4	TRBD2	ASSVRLAGLAKNIQY
TRBV19	TRBJ1-4	-	ASSISGYEGKLF
TRBV7-3	TRBJ2-2	TRBD1	ASSSRLTGAGELF
TRBV5-1	TRBJ1-6	-	ASSLLGDNSPLH
TRBV5-5	TRBJ1-6	-	ASSRGGIHNSPLH